This T cell receptor (beta chain) came from a study of long-term antiretroviral therapy in people with HIV (dated 2022 in TCRdb). About the investigation overall: The earliest samples were collected roughly a decade before the 2015 WHO recommendation for immediate ART, at a time when ART was usually postponed until CD4 counts fell. This retrospective serial study examined whether starting ART and sustained HIV suppression were associated with changes in the composition and diversity of the TRB repertoire in peripheral blood. The cohort contributed over 150 cryopreserved PBMC samples from under 35 adults with confirmed HIV infection, collected serially over a mean of roughly 6 years (range 1-12). Of the roughly 31 participants with HIV, ten to eleven were female. No cross-contamination during QIAcube processing was seen in test extractions of a monoclonal T-cell line run alongside 30 to 35 polyclonal samples.

Inclusion was restricted to participants for whom at least one PBMC sample before ART initiation and at least two post-ART samples were available. Treatment was received in the United States of America by all participants with HIV. Before DNA extraction, cryopreserved samples of roughly 0.9-11 million PBMC were thawed and then washed. At the time of the earliest PBMC sample for each participant with HIV, ages ranged from 23 to 54 years. PBMC samples from each participant spanned 1-4 timepoints before ART initiation and 2-8 timepoints after ART initiation, with a median of 7 samples. For every participant, serial HIV viral load, CD4+ T-cell count, ART history and demographic data were obtained. A Qiagen kit on a QIAcube was used to extract genomic DNA from unsorted PBMC, with samples processed in batches of 12. Points the paper makes about the study in general: Because pre-ART samples had limited cell numbers, unsorted PBMC were profiled rather than sorted CD4+ and CD8+ T cells. A significant increase in TRB diversity was found to be associated with ART initiation, although TRB diversity was observed to remain significantly below that of transplant donor controls even after long-term ART. No data were available on ART adherence, viral resistance or therapy changes, limiting inferences about post-ART repertoire changes. Because PBMC availability was limited, only the TCR beta chain was sequenced, with no alpha chain pairing. At every time point, the repertoire was dominated by expanded TRB clones first identified before ART initiation, although this dominance fluctuated and, in many PLHIV, declined after ART. HIV repertoires had narrower CDR3 length ranges than controls, and the network structure suggested an antigen-experienced repertoire that shifted only slightly toward naive after ART. The samples span the years 2004 to 2017, and the ART regimens used at that time may not be as effective as current regimens.

Concerning this clone: Its cognate antigen has yet to be identified. It has no much larger one-base neighbor in the sample; base qualities were not kept.

The junction shows trimming of 5 bases on V and 8 bases on J, and the gene matches do not reach 4 bases of it. Spanning cysteine to phenylalanine, the CDR3 consists of 13 amino acids. Only CDR3 DNA is held: 39 bases, read in frame from base 1. For CDR1 and CDR2, the germline V gene (reference sequence) lists LNHDA and SQIVND. Sequencing of the TRB variable region was done with the immunoSEQ hsTCRB v3.0 assay at survey level resolution. The target sequencing depth for TRB was about 40,000-50,000 T-cell genomes per sample. Pooled TRB libraries were sequenced on an Illumina MiSeq with a v3 150-cycle kit. Concerning the study's data processing: Repertoire analysis ran in R within a reproducible Nextflow workflow covering QC, data transformation and analysis. Custom analyses were implemented in LymphoSeq2, an R package for AIRR-Seq data exploration. A handful of samples yielding fewer than 5000 total TRB sequences were excluded, leaving about 190 analyzed HIV repertoires. Among the roughly 180 retained HIV repertoires, some 60 were collected before ART initiation and around 130 after ART initiation. Repertoires were downsampled to 5000 TRB nucleotide sequences, and summary statistics were averaged over 100 downsampling iterations. The analysis kept only TRB sequences whose CDR3 regions were at least seven amino acids long. A Shannon entropy-derived clonality score and the Gini coefficient were used to measure diversity. In the repertoire networks, any two of the top 5000 CDR3 amino acid sequences were connected whenever the two sequences differed by an edit distance of one. For TRB CDR3 amino acid sequences, antigen specificity groups and MHC restriction were predicted with GLIPH2. To flag known associations with CMV, EBV, HIV or tissue antigens, CDR3 amino acid sequences were compared against VDJdb and McPAS-TCR. Pre-ART, post-ART and control groups were compared with Wilcoxon signed-rank tests and Holm-Bonferroni correction. The source is immuneACCESS, and TCRdb retained only in-frame sequences with V and J called. Part of the clones is not carried over; for the studies checked, unresolved V genes explain less than half of this, and the remainder is unexplained. That table supplies the V and J calls and clone size; D and trimming were determined from the DNA. This sample has 20,000 to 25,000 clones in its table, and over 70% of those were observed once. The top ten constitute 4% to 6% of the sample.

The chain is made from TRBV19 and TRBJ1-1; 11 nucleotides in the junction match TRBD1. This receptor was identified in a man aged 45 to 65 with HIV. The starting material was unsorted PBMCs, obtained 0.3 years after starting antiretroviral therapy. The CDR3 here reads CASSWTGGKEAFF. The bases are TGTGCCAGTAGTTGGACAGGGGGCAAGGAAGCTTTCTTT.